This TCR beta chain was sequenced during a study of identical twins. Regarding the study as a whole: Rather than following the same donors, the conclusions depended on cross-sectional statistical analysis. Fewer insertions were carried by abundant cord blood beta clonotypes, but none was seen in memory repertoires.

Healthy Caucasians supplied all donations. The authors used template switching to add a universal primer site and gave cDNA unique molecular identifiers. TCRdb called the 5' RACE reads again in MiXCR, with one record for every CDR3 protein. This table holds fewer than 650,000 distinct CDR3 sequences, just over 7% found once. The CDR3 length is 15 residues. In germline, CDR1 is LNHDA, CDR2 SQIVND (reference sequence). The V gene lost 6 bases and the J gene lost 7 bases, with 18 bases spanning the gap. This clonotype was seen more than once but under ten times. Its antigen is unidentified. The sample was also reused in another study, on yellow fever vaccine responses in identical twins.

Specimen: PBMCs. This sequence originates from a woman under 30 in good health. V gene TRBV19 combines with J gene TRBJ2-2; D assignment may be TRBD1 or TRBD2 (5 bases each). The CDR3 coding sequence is TGTGCCAGTAGGAGGGACGGACGAAATAGCGGGGAGCTGTTTTTT. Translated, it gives CASRRDGRNSGELFF.